This T cell receptor beta chain was found in a study of T cell responses to AZD1222 COVID-19 vaccine. The CDR3 totals 14 residues. The junction had 10 bases not matched to a gene; V was cut back by 0 bases and J by 12 bases. Germline CDR1 and CDR2: SGHNT and YYREEE (reference sequence). Sequencing used immunoSEQ multiplex PCR; TCRdb keeps in-frame clones, though not all of them. The sample records roughly 140,000 clones, roughly 91% being singletons. General study results and limits: Only six individuals given AZD1222 were seropositive at baseline. White British donors predominated, females outnumbered males, and clonal diversity was possibly underestimated.

As concerns this clone: Its specificity is unknown.

The sequencing used peripheral blood, collected on day 0 of AZD1222 vaccination. The genes are TRBV5-4 and TRBJ1-1, with TRBD1 matching over 8 bases. This sequence originates from an adult in good health. The CDR3, as DNA: TGTGCCAGCAGCTTGGTAGGACAGGGCCACCGCCCTTTCTTT. This encodes CASSLVGQGHRPFF.